These 27 T cell receptor beta chains originate from one sample sequenced in a study of blood T cell repertoires in COVID-19. Measured with immunoSEQ multiplex PCR; TCRdb has only the in-frame clones, and not every one. The sample yields a few hundred thousand clones, around 84% seen once. Sequencing input: peripheral blood. The receptor set was obtained from a man aged 30 to 45 with active or convalescent COVID-19.

This chain joins TRBV20-1 and TRBJ1-2, with D tentatively TRBD1 (6 bases). Trimming took 8 bases from V and 7 from J, leaving 14 bases between them. CDR1 is DFQATT, CDR2 SNEGSKA, per germline (reference sequence). The CDR3 covers 11 residues. The CDR3 region has the DNA TGCAGTCCTGTCAGGGGCGGTGGCTACACCTTC. Protein: CSPVRGGGYTF.

This chain uses TRBV27 with TRBJ1-6; 8 nucleotides align to TRBD1. Trimming at V came to 5 bases and at J to 10 bases, leaving 13 bases not matched to a gene. The germline gives CDR1 MNHEY, CDR2 SMNVEV (reference sequence). The CDR3 loop spans 16 amino acids. The CDR3 reads CASSSGTGGISSPLHF. CDR3 in DNA: TGTGCCAGCAGTAGCGGGACAGGCGGTATTTCGTCACCCCTCCACTTT.

The chain combines TRBV27 with TRBJ1-3, with D hard to call. CDR1 is MNHEY, CDR2 SMNVEV, per germline (reference sequence). This CDR3 has 14 amino acids. Deletions cut 6 bases from V and 4 bases from J, with 13 bases between. The CDR3 DNA sequence: TGTGCCAGCAGGCCTTTCGGGTTGGGAAACACCATATATTTT. Translation: CASRPFGLGNTIYF.

V and J are TRBV14 and TRBJ2-2; D may be TRBD1 (6 bases). The CDR3 is 15 residues long. Deletions cut 1 base from V and 6 bases from J, with 12 bases between. Germline CDR1 is SGHDN and CDR2 is FVKESK. The CDR3 reads CASSQGGKGAGELFF. The CDR3 region has the DNA TGTGCCAGCAGCCAAGGCGGCAAGGGGGCCGGGGAGCTGTTTTTT.

This clone was recorded only once. V usage is TRBV3-1 (or the pseudogene TRBV3-2) and J usage is TRBJ2-5; D gene uncertain. The CDR3 runs 15 residues. Germline lookup yields CDR1 LGHDT and CDR2 YNNKEL (reference sequence). The germline V and J ends were trimmed by 4 bases and 1 base, with 13 bases remaining between them. CDR3: CASSPITRPQETQYF. The CDR3 nucleotides are TGTGCCAGCAGCCCGATTACCAGGCCCCAAGAGACCCAGTACTTC.

This clone occurred once. The rearrangement joins TRBV5-1 to TRBJ1-3, with D uncertain. The CDR3 runs 15 residues. V shed 4 bases and J shed 4 bases, with 15 bases lying between them. CDR1 and CDR2 from the germline V gene are SGHRS and YFSETQ. CDR3 amino acids: CASSVAGGRGNTIYF. The CDR3 DNA follows: TGCGCCAGCAGCGTGGCGGGTGGAAGAGGAAACACCATATATTTT.

V is TRBV7-2 and J is TRBJ2-3; 12 nucleotides agree with TRBD2. The V segment lost 5 bases and the J segment 5 bases; nucleotides outside the gene matches: 8. Germline V CDR1 and CDR2: SGHTA, FQGNSA. The CDR3 spans 16 residues. CDR3 in DNA: TGTGCCAGCAGCCCGTGGACTAGCGGGGTAGGAGATACGCAGTATTTT. The encoded protein is CASSPWTSGVGDTQYF.

The chain recombines TRBV19 with TRBJ2-1, with D tentatively TRBD1 (6 bases). V lost 0 bases to trimming and J lost 7 bases, with 10 bases between them. Germline V gives CDR1 LNHDA, CDR2 SQIVND (reference sequence). The CDR3 totals 14 residues. The chain's CDR3 is CASSIEQGLNEQFF. The CDR3 DNA reads TGTGCCAGTAGTATAGAACAGGGTTTAAATGAGCAGTTCTTC. Drawing the rest from reference TRBV19 and TRBJ2-1, the complete variable domain is DGGITQSPKYLFRKEGQNVTLSCEQNLNHDAMYWYRQDPGQGLRLIYYSQIVNDFQKGDIAEGYSVSREKKESFPLTVTSAQKNPTAFYLCASSIEQGLNEQFFGPGTRLTVL.

The CDR3 region is CASSLTGDYGYTF. CDR3 DNA sequence: TGCGCCAGCAGCTTGACAGGAGACTATGGCTACACCTTC. This chain uses TRBV5-1 with TRBJ1-2; D is possibly TRBD1 (5 bases). CDR1 and CDR2 from the germline V gene are SGHRS and YFSETQ. Trimming took 1 base from V and 3 from J, leaving 7 bases between them. CDR3 length equals 13 residues.

V and J are TRBV28 and TRBJ1-5; 9 bases map to TRBD1. Losses at the gene ends were 4 bases for V and 4 bases for J; bases not matched to a gene: 5. Looked up from germline, CDR1 is MDHEN and CDR2 is SYDVKM. This CDR3 spans 15 amino acids. CDR3 residues: CASSSGTGRNQPQHF. The CDR3 nucleotides are TGTGCCAGCAGTTCAGGGACAGGGCGGAATCAGCCCCAGCATTTT.

The V call is TRBV4-2, the J call TRBJ1-1; D uncertain. This CDR3 contains 12 residues. Germline lookup yields CDR1 LGHNA and CDR2 YNFKEQ. The V gene lost 2 bases and the J gene lost 8 bases, with 9 bases spanning the gap. CDR3 sequence reads: CASSQQDGEAFF. The CDR3 nucleotides read TGTGCCAGCAGCCAACAGGATGGAGAAGCTTTCTTT.

This chain links TRBV15 with TRBJ2-7; D is perhaps TRBD2 (5 bases). V lost 1 base and J 6 bases, leaving 13 bases between the germline ends. CDR3 length: 14 residues. Germline assignment: CDR1 LNHNV and CDR2 YYDKDF (reference sequence). CDR3: CATSRGGKGGEQYF. In DNA form, the CDR3 reads TGTGCCACCAGCAGAGGAGGGAAAGGAGGCGAGCAGTACTTC. Based on the CDR3 plus reference TRBV15 and TRBJ2-7, the full variable domain is DAMVIQNPRYQVTQFGKPVTLSCSQTLNHNVMYWYQQKSSQAPKLLFHYYDKDFNNEADTPDNFQSRRPNTSFCFLDIRSPGLGDTAMYLCATSRGGKGGEQYFGPGTRLTVT.

The V gene is TRBV5-4, the J gene TRBJ1-2; D ambiguous. Trimming stripped 3 bases from V and 2 bases from J, with 14 bases between. CDR3 length: 15 amino acids. Germline-derived CDR1 and CDR2 are SGHNT and YYREEE (reference sequence). The CDR3 here is CASSSLDWQNYGYTF. The CDR3 bases are TGTGCCAGCAGCTCCCTCGACTGGCAGAACTATGGCTACACCTTC.

The J gene is TRBJ1-5, the V gene TRBV19; D remains ambiguous. CDR1 LNHDA and CDR2 SQIVND come from the germline V gene (reference sequence). CDR3 size: 15 residues. V was cut by 3 bases and J by 0 bases, with 9 bases left in between. The CDR3 DNA sequence: TGTGCCAGTAGTATTGGAGGGATTAGCAATCAGCCCCAGCATTTT. It translates to CASSIGGISNQPQHF.

This clone was counted a few times. The V and J genes are TRBV6-1 and TRBJ1-5; the D is unclear. Trimming shortened V by 0 bases and J by 9 bases, and 12 bases separated the two germline ends. The CDR3 consists of 14 residues. Germline V gene sequence: CDR1 MNHNS, CDR2 SASEGT. The CDR3 region is CASSEARAMGPQHF. The DNA for the CDR3 is TGTGCCAGCAGTGAAGCGCGGGCCATGGGGCCCCAGCATTTT.

A single count supports this clone. The rearrangement joins TRBV6-1 to TRBJ2-5, with TRBD1 matching over 7 bases. Trimming cost V 3 bases and J 2 bases; bases outside gene matches: 15. Germline-derived CDR1 and CDR2 are MNHNS and SASEGT. The CDR3 has 18 residues. CDR3 sequence: CASSELSVRAGGQETQYF. Written as DNA, the CDR3 is TGTGCCAGCAGTGAGTTGTCGGTTCGGGCAGGGGGTCAAGAGACCCAGTACTTC.

This chain connects TRBV5-1 to TRBJ2-5; D possibly corresponds to TRBD2 (6 bases). V was trimmed by 1 base and J by 5 bases, leaving 12 bases between them. This CDR3 contains 14 residues. CDR1 and CDR2 from the germline V gene are SGHRS and YFSETQ. The CDR3 here is CASSLNGGSETQYF. The CDR3 DNA reads as TGCGCCAGCAGCTTGAACGGAGGGTCGGAGACCCAGTACTTC. The variable domain in full, completed from reference TRBV5-1 and TRBJ2-5, reads KAGVTQTPRYLIKTRGQQVTLSCSPISGHRSVSWYQQTPGQGLQFLFEYFSETQRNKGNFPGRFSGRQFSNSRSEMNVSTLELGDSALYLCASSLNGGSETQYFGPGTRLLVL.

The chain recombines TRBV5-1 with TRBJ2-2; TRBD2 is a possible D gene (5 bases). The CDR3 extends over 14 amino acids. V dropped 0 bases and J dropped 7 bases, with 10 bases sitting between them. Germline lookup yields CDR1 SGHRS and CDR2 YFSETQ. Here the CDR3 DNA reads TGCGCCAGCAGCTTGGTCGTTGGAGGCGGGGAGCTGTTTTTT. Its translation is CASSLVVGGGELFF.

This chain joins TRBV27 and TRBJ2-1; TRBD2 matches 9 bases. Germline-derived CDR1 and CDR2 are MNHEY and SMNVEV (reference sequence). With V trimmed by 3 bases and J by 8 bases, 5 bases remained unmatched. The CDR3 consists of 14 residues. In DNA, the CDR3 is TGTGCCAGCAGTTTTTCTAGCGGGAAATATGAGCAGTTCTTC. This gives the protein CASSFSSGKYEQFF.

This chain joins TRBV15 and TRBJ1-5; no firm D call. Germline V gene data show CDR1 as LNHNV and CDR2 as YYDKDF (reference sequence). The CDR3 length is 14 residues. The V end lost 1 base, the J end lost 3 bases, and 7 bases lay between the germline ends. The CDR3 is CATSRGGLNQPQHF. CDR3 DNA sequence: TGTGCCACCAGCAGAGGAGGGCTCAATCAGCCCCAGCATTTT.

The chain is built from TRBV5-4 and TRBJ2-1; 8 positions agree with TRBD2. CDR1 and CDR2 from the germline V gene are SGHNT and YYREEE (reference sequence). This CDR3 region has 12 residues. With V trimmed by 7 bases and J by 8 bases, 5 bases remained unmatched. CDR3 loop: CASLSGADEQFF. The CDR3 region has the DNA TGTGCCAGCCTTAGCGGGGCCGATGAGCAGTTCTTC.

The chain joins TRBV14 to TRBJ2-1; TRBD2 matches 9 bases. The V and J ends lost 1 base and 7 bases, in that order; junction bases with no gene match: 5. Germline V gene data show CDR1 as SGHDN and CDR2 as FVKESK. CDR3 size: 15 residues. The CDR3 region has the DNA TGTGCCAGCAGCCAAGTTCCTAGCGGGGTGAATGAGCAGTTCTTC. This translates into CASSQVPSGVNEQFF.

The chain carries TRBV2 and TRBJ1-6; D perhaps matches TRBD1 (6 bases). V was clipped by 6 bases and J by 1 base, with 13 bases between them. The CDR3 runs 16 residues. CDR1 and CDR2 (germline): SNHLY, FYNNEI. The CDR3 bases are TGTGCCAGCAGCGAGCGCAGGGGTTCCTATAATTCACCCCTCCACTTT. This codes for CASSERRGSYNSPLHF.

This clone has a handful of counts. The CDR3 protein is CASSRTGTSGTSTDTQYF. The CDR3 DNA follows: TGCGCCAGCAGTCGCACCGGGACTAGCGGGACTAGCACAGATACGCAGTATTTT. The chain combines TRBV10-2 with TRBJ2-3, with TRBD2 identical over 13 bases. The CDR3 runs 18 residues. Germline assignment: CDR1 WSHSY and CDR2 SAAADI. V lost 5 bases to trimming and J lost 0 bases; unmatched junction nucleotides: 8.

This rearrangement joins TRBV2 to TRBJ1-5; 7 positions match TRBD1. Trimming took 6 bases from V and 3 from J; bases not matched to a gene: 5. The CDR3 length is 14 residues. Germline loops: CDR1 SNHLY, CDR2 FYNNEI. CDR3 protein: CASSRDSYNQPQHF. The CDR3 bases are TGTGCCAGCAGCCGGGACAGTTACAATCAGCCCCAGCATTTT.

This sequence joins TRBV4-1 and TRBJ1-5, with unresolved D. The V and J ends lost 1 base and 6 bases respectively, with 7 bases between them. Germline V lookup: CDR1 MGHRA, CDR2 YSYEKL. This CDR3 has 13 amino acids. In DNA form, the CDR3 reads TGCGCCAGCAGCCAAGGGGCATTTCAGCCCCAGCATTTT. It encodes CASSQGAFQPQHF.

This clone was observed a handful of times. This chain joins TRBV9 and TRBJ1-3; 9 bases map to TRBD1. This CDR3 has 14 residues. Germline trimming cut 7 bases from V and 8 bases from J; bases unmatched to any gene: 10. The V gene's germline CDR1 is SGDLS and CDR2 YYNGEE. Written as DNA, the CDR3 is TGTGCCAGCGCCGGGACAGGGAGCTCGGACACCATATATTTT. Amino acids: CASAGTGSSDTIYF.